This T cell receptor (beta chain) derives from a study of identical twins. Germline lookup yields CDR1 LGHNA and CDR2 YSLEER. The CDR3 extends over 16 amino acids. The V and J ends lost 0 bases and 2 bases respectively, with 13 bases between them. A note on this clonotype: The target antigen is unknown.

The study's findings and limits: Zero-insertion analyses were open to partial confounding by invariant MAIT and iNKT cells.

Template switching added a universal primer site; cDNA carried unique molecular identifiers. TCRdb recomputed calls from the 5' RACE reads with MiXCR, one row per CDR3 protein. The sample consists of 310,000 or so distinct CDR3 sequences, 8% to 9.5% of them appearing once. This sample also belongs to another study, concerning yellow fever vaccine responses in identical twins. From that report: Twins reportedly showed a vaccine T cell response that seemed partly convergent and partly personalized.

Sequencing was carried out using CD8+ T cells sorted from blood. This chain uses TRBV4-3 with TRBJ2-5; the D gene is possibly TRBD1 (7 bases). This TCR was sampled from a woman between 18 and 30 years old in good health. The CDR3 reads CASSQEAGGMQETQYF. The CDR3 bases are TGCGCCAGCAGCCAAGAGGCAGGGGGGATGCAAGAGACCCAGTACTTC.